Sequencing of this TCR beta chain was carried out in a study of T cell changes during pregnancy in multiple sclerosis. TCRdb's copy holds only in-frame clones and misses some; the assay was immunoSEQ multiplex PCR. Counted here are 98,000 or so clones, approximately 93% occurring once; the ten biggest clones make up over 0.85%. The specimen was peripheral blood, collected after pregnancy. The sequence derives from a female donor with multiple sclerosis, enrolled in a pregnancy study.

The CDR3 reads CASTAENSGNTIYF. The CDR3 region has the DNA TGTGCCAGCACCGCGGAAAACTCTGGAAACACCATATATTTT. V gene TRBV28 combines with J gene TRBJ1-3; D is ambiguous. The germline V gene has CDR1 MDHEN and CDR2 SYDVKM. The CDR3 runs 14 residues. The V and J ends lost 7 bases and 0 bases respectively, with 10 bases between them. Full variable domain (outside the CDR3, taken from reference TRBV28 and TRBJ1-3): DVKVTQSSRYLVKRTGEKVFLECVQDMDHENMFWYRQDPGLGLRLIYFSYDVKMKEKGDIPEGYSVSREKKERFSLILESASTNQTSMYLCASTAENSGNTIYFGEGSWLTVV.